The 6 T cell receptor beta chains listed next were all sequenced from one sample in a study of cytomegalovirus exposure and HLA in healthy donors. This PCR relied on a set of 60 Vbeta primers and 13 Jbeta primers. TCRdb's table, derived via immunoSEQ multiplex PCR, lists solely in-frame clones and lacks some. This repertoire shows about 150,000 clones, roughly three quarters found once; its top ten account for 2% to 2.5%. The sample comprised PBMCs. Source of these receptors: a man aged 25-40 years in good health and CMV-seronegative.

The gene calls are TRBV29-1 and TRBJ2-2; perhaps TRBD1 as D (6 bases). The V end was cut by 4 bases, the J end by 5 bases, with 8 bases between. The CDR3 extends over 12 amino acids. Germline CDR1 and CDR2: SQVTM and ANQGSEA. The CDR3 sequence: CSVARGTGELFF. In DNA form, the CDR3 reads TGCAGCGTTGCTAGGGGGACCGGGGAGCTGTTTTTT.

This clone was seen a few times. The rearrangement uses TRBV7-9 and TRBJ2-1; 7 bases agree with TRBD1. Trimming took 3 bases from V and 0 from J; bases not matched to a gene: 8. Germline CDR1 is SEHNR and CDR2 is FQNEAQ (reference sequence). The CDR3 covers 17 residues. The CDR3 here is CASSFILRGSSYNEQFF. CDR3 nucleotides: TGTGCCAGCAGCTTCATCCTCAGGGGGAGCTCCTACAATGAGCAGTTCTTC.

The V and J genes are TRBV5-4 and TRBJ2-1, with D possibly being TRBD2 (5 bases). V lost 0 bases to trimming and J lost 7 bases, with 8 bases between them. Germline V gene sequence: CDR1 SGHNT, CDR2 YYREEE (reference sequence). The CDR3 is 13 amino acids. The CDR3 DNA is TGTGCCAGCAGCTTGGCCTGGACTAATGAGCAGTTCTTC. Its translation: CASSLAWTNEQFF.

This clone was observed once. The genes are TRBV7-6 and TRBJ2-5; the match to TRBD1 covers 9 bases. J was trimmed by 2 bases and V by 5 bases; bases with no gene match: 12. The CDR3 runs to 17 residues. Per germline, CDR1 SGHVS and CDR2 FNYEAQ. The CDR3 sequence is CASSPSPGQGRQETQYF. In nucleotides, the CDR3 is TGTGCCAGCAGCCCGAGCCCGGGACAGGGCAGACAAGAGACCCAGTACTTC.

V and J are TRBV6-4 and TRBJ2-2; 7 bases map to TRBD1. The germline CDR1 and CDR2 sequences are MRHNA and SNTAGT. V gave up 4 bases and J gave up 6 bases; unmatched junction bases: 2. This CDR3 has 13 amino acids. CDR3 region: CASSVQGSGELFF. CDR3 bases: TGTGCCAGCAGTGTACAGGGGTCCGGGGAGCTGTTTTTT.

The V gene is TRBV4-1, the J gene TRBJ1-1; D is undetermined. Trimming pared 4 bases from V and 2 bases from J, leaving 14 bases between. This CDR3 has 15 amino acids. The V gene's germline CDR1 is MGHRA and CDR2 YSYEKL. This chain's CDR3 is CASSPGALINTEAFF. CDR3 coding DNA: TGCGCCAGCAGCCCCGGAGCGCTTATAAACACTGAAGCTTTCTTT.